This T cell receptor beta chain stems from a study of T-cell reconstitution after alpha-beta-depleted transplantation in children. The sample holds many counts of this clonotype. Its antigen is still unknown. Findings and caveats of the study: Several patients had high TCRbeta diversity at day 60; it came from surviving recipient T cells and thymic progenitors. Two months or so post-transplant, alpha-beta T cells reportedly derived from several hundred expanded graft clones.

Preparing the TCRbeta library involved the use of unique molecular identifiers. One entry per CDR3 protein results from TCRdb running MiXCR on the PCR reads. The repertoire holds hundreds of thousands of distinct CDR3 sequences, roughly 11% seen once, with around 22% in the top ten. This CDR3 has 14 residues. V lost 7 bases and J lost 3; bases outside the gene matches: 6. The germline gives CDR1 ENHRY, CDR2 SYGVKD. Sample: peripheral blood, taken 180 days after TCRalphabeta/CD19-depleted stem cell transplant. The clonotype was recovered from a male patient between 2 and 10 years old who had a stem cell transplant for chronic granulomatous disease, so the T cells may come from the graft donor. V is TRBV10-3 and J is TRBJ1-3, with 7 nucleotides matching TRBD1. The CDR3 loop reads CAITSDRDGNTIYF. CDR3 sequence (DNA): TGTGCCATCACAAGCGACAGGGATGGAAACACCATATATTTT.